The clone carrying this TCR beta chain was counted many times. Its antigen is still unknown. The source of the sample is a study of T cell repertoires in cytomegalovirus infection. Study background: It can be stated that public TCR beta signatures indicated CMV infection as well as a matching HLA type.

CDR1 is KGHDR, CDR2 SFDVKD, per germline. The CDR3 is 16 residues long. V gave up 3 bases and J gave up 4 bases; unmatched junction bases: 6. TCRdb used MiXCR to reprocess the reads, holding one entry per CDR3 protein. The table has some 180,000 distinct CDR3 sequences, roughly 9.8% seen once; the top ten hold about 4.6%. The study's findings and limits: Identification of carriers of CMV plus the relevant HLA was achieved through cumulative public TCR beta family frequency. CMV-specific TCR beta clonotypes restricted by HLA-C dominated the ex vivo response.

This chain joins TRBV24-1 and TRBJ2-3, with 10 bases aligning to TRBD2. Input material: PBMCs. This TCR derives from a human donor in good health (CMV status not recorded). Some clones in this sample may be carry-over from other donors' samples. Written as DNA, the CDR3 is TGTGCCACCAGTGATCGAGCTAGCGGGAGCTCAGATACGCAGTATTTT. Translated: CATSDRASGSSDTQYF.